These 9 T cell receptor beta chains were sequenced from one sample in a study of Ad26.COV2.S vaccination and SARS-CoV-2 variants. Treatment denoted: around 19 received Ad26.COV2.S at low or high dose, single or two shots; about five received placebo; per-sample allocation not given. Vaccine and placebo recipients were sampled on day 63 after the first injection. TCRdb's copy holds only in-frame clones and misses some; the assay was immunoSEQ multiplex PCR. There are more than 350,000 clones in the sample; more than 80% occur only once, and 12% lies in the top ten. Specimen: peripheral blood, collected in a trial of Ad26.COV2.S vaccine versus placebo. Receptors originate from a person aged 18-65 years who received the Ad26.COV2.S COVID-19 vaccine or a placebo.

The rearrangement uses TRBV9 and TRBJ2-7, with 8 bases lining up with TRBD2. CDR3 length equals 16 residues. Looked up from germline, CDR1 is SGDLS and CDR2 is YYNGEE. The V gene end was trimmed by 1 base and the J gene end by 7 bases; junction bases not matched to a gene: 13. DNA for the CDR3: TGTGCCAGCAGCGTACCCTCGACTAGCGAGCCGCGGGAGCAGTACTTC. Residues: CASSVPSTSEPREQYF.

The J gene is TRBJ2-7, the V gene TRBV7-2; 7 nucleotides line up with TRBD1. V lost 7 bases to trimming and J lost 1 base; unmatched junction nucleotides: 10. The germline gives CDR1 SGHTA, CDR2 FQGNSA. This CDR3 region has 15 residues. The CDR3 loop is CASTLEARGSYEQYF. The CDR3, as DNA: TGTGCCAGCACCCTAGAAGCCAGGGGGTCCTACGAGCAGTACTTC.

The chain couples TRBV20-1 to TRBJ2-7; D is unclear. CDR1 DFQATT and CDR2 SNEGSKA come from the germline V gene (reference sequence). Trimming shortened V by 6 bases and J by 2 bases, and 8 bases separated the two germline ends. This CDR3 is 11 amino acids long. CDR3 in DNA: TGCAGTGCAACTAACACCTACGAGCAGTACTTC. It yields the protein CSATNTYEQYF.

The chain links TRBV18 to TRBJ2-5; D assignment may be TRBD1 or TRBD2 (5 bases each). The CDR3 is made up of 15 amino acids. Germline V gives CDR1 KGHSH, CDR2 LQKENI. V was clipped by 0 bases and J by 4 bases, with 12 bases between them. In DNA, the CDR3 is TGTGCCAGCTCACCACCTTCACCTGGGGGAGAGACCCAGTACTTC. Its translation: CASSPPSPGGETQYF.

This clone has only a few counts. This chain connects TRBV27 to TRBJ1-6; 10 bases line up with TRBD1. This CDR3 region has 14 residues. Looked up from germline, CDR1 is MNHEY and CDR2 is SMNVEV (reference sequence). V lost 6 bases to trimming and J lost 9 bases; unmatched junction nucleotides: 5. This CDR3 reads CASSGQGDFSPLHF. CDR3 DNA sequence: TGTGCCAGCAGCGGACAGGGGGATTTTTCACCCCTCCACTTT.

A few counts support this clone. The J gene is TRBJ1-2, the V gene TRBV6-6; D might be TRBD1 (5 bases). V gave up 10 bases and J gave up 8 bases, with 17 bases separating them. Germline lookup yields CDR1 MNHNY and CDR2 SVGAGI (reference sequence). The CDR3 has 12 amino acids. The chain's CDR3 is CATTIQGEGYTF. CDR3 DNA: TGTGCCACTACAATCCAGGGTGAAGGCTACACCTTC.

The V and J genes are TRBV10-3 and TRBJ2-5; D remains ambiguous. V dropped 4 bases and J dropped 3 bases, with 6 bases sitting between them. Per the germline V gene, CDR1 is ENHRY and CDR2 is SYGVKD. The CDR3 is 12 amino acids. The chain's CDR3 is CAISGGKETQYF. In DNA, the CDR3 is TGTGCCATCAGTGGGGGTAAAGAGACCCAGTACTTC.

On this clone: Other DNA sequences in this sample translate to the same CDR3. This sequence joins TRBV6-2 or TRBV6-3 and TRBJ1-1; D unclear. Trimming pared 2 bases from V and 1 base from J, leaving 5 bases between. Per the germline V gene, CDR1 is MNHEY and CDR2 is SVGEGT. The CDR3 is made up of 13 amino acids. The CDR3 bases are TGTGCCAGCAGTTACGGGCGGAACACTGAAGCTTTCTTT. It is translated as CASSYGRNTEAFF.

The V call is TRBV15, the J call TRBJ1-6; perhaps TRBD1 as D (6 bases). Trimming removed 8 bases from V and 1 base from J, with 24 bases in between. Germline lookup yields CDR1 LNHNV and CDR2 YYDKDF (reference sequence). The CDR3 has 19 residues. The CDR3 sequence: CATRLGGRGSGSYNSPLHF. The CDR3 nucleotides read TGTGCCACCCGCCTGGGGGGCCGTGGCTCGGGGTCCTATAATTCACCCCTCCACTTT.